Below are 2 T cell receptor beta chains sequenced from a single sample in a study of blood T cells in healthy people across ages. The use of a sample-barcoded 5' primer and a J-beta primer mix characterized a second PCR of about 7 to 12 cycles. Using its own MiXCR run on the 5' RACE reads, TCRdb lists one record per CDR3 protein. This repertoire shows 700,000 or so distinct CDR3 sequences, around two fifths found once; its top ten account for around 30%. Sequencing was done on a sample of blood. The receptors come from a man older than 75 in good health.

V and J are TRBV5-1 and TRBJ2-5; TRBD1 matches at 7 bases. The J call may be incorrect, as the DNA end agrees better with TRBJ2-7. Germline V gene lookup returns CDR1 SGHRS and CDR2 YFSETQ. The CDR3 consists of 16 residues. This chain's CDR3 is CASSSVATGVTDEQYF. The CDR3 DNA sequence: TGCGCCAGCAGCTCGGTAGCAACAGGGGTAACGGACGAGCAGTACTTC.

The CDR3 DNA reads as TGTGCCACCAGCAGAGGCCAGGGACCTAACACCGGGGAGCTGTTTTTT. It is translated as CATSRGQGPNTGELFF. The chain is built from TRBV15 and TRBJ2-2, with D perhaps TRBD1 or TRBD2 (5 bases each). The V gene's germline CDR1 is LNHNV and CDR2 YYDKDF (reference sequence). Between the trimmed V and J ends, which lost 1 base and 2 bases, there was a span of 11 bases. This CDR3 has 16 residues.